One T cell receptor (beta chain) is described in this entry. Its antigen is unknown. This sample is drawn from a study of CD4 T cells in relation to SARS-CoV-2 and coronaviruses. Findings and caveats of the study: Samples before the pandemic and after infection were not matched within any donor. Crossreactivity was assessed only for spike protein, not other viral proteins.

Profiled with immunoSEQ multiplex PCR; TCRdb holds only in-frame clones, not every one. The sample has some 42,000 clones, 85% to 90% seen once. Germline V gene lookup returns CDR1 SGHDN and CDR2 FVKESK. The CDR3 runs to 15 residues. V was clipped by 1 base and J by 5 bases, with 15 bases between them. The source material was memory CD4+ T cells from PBMCs. This clonotype was obtained from an adult with COVID-19. The V and J genes are TRBV14 and TRBJ2-7; D is unclear. The CDR3 DNA reads TGTGCCAGCAGCCAAGTCGGAACGTACGGACACGAGCAGTACTTC. Translation: CASSQVGTYGHEQYF.